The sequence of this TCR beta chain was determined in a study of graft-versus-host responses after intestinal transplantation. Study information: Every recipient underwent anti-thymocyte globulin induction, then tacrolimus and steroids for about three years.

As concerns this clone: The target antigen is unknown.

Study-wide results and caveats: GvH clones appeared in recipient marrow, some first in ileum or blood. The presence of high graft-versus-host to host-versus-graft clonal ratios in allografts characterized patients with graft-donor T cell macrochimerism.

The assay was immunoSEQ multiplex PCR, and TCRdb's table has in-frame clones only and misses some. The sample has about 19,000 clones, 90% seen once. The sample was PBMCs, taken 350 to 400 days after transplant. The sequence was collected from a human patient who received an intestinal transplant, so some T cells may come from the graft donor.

CDR3 residues: CASRPTVNTEAFF. The CDR3, as DNA: TGTGCCAGCAGACCTACAGTGAACACTGAAGCTTTCTTT. The V and J genes are TRBV2 and TRBJ1-1; D not certain. The germline V gene encodes CDR1 SNHLY and CDR2 FYNNEI. The CDR3 sequence is 13 residues long. Trimming took 6 bases from V and 0 from J, leaving 8 bases between them.